The source of this T cell receptor (beta chain) is a study of control samples from healthy donors and cancer patients. Assay used: immunoSEQ multiplex PCR; TCRdb lists only in-frame clones, some missing. The data show over 100,000 clones, 92% seen once. The CDR3 length is 11 residues. Germline-derived CDR1 and CDR2 are DFQATT and SNEGSKA (reference sequence). The sequence derives from a woman between 45 and 65 years old in good health. The chain uses TRBV20-1 and TRBJ1-1; D gene uncertain. Material: blood. The CDR3 DNA follows: TGCAGGGCCGATAAGTTGACTGAAGCTTTCTTT. It encodes CRADKLTEAFF.